What follows are 18 T cell receptor beta chains derived from one specimen sequenced in a study of T cell responses to AZD1222 COVID-19 vaccine. TCRdb's table, derived via immunoSEQ multiplex PCR, lists solely in-frame clones and lacks some. The data contain some 200,000 clones, more than 80% of them singletons. The source material was peripheral blood, sampled 28 days after the second dose of the MenACWY control vaccine. The receptors were sampled from an adult who received the MenACWY meningococcal vaccine as a control.

Only one count was recorded for this clone. The chain has TRBV6-2 or TRBV6-3 and TRBJ2-2; weak D call: TRBD2 (5 bases). The germline V and J ends were trimmed by 6 bases and 8 bases, with 13 bases remaining between them. Germline V gene data show CDR1 as MNHEY and CDR2 as SVGEGT. The CDR3 extends over 13 amino acids. The CDR3 spells CASSRSGRGELFF. The CDR3 nucleotides are TGTGCCAGCAGCAGAAGCGGCCGGGGGGAGCTGTTTTTT.

V is TRBV18 and J is TRBJ2-7, with 12 bases matching TRBD2. V trimming: 3 bases; J trimming: 2 bases; junction bases outside the gene matches: 8. CDR1 is KGHSH, CDR2 LQKENI, per germline. The length of the CDR3 is 17 residues. The DNA of the CDR3 is TGTGCCAGCTCACCTCCTGAAAGACTAGCGGGAGCCTACGAGCAGTACTTC. It codes for CASSPPERLAGAYEQYF.

J is TRBJ1-4 and V is TRBV7-2; D remains unclear. CDR3 length: 17 residues. Germline values: CDR1 SGHTA, CDR2 FQGNSA. V dropped 5 bases and J dropped 8 bases, with 24 bases sitting between them. CDR3 DNA sequence: TGTGCCAGCAGCCCCCCCCACTGGGAGCGGGCGGACGAAAAACTGTTTTTT. Protein sequence: CASSPPHWERADEKLFF.

The chain uses TRBV9 and TRBJ2-1, with 10 bases that match TRBD1. V trimming: 3 bases; J trimming: 5 bases; junction bases outside the gene matches: 5. The germline CDR1 and CDR2 sequences are SGDLS and YYNGEE. CDR3 length equals 15 residues. CDR3 bases: TGTGCCAGCAGCGCCCGGGACAGGGGAAACAATGAGCAGTTCTTC. The encoded protein is CASSARDRGNNEQFF.

The CDR3 is CATSDLTGEQFF. CDR3 sequence (DNA): TGTGCCACCAGTGATTTGACAGGGGAGCAGTTCTTC. The chain has TRBV24-1 and TRBJ2-1; D might be TRBD1 (6 bases). Deletions cut 0 bases from V and 10 bases from J, with 6 bases between. Per the germline V gene, CDR1 is KGHDR and CDR2 is SFDVKD. The CDR3 contains 12 residues.

In regard to this clone: One end of the junction varies from germline; a read error may be responsible. The V call is TRBV28, the J call TRBJ2-1; TRBD2 matches at 11 bases. The germline gives CDR1 MDHEN, CDR2 SYDVKM. The CDR3 loop spans 15 amino acids. The CDR3 sequence is CASSSSGTSGEGLIF. As DNA, the CDR3 is TGTGCCAGCAGTTCGTCCGGGACTAGCGGAGAAGGGTTGATCTTC.

V and J are TRBV18 and TRBJ1-4, with D possibly matching TRBD1 (5 bases). V lost 3 bases, J lost 6 bases, and 17 bases lay in between. This CDR3 region has 16 residues. CDR1 KGHSH and CDR2 LQKENI come from the germline V gene. CDR3 region: CASSPATSGGYEKLFF. CDR3 DNA sequence: TGTGCCAGCTCACCGGCCACATCGGGGGGATATGAAAAACTGTTTTTT.

The CDR3 region has the DNA TGTGCCAGCAGCTTAGGACAGGGCAGGGGGAACACTGAAGCTTTCTTT. Its protein is CASSLGQGRGNTEAFF. This chain connects TRBV11-3 to TRBJ1-1; 7 nucleotides agree with TRBD1. The CDR3 contains 16 residues. CDR1 and CDR2 (germline): SGHNT, YENEEA. V dropped 1 base and J dropped 1; count of bases not matched to a gene: 6.

J is TRBJ2-7 and V is TRBV11-3; 9 bases line up with TRBD1. V lost 1 base and J lost 6; bases outside the gene matches: 7. Germline V gives CDR1 SGHNT, CDR2 YENEEA. The CDR3 is made up of 15 amino acids. The CDR3 spells CASSLAGQGLGEQYF. In DNA form, the CDR3 reads TGTGCCAGCAGCTTAGCGGGACAGGGATTGGGCGAGCAGTACTTC.

The genes are TRBV6-1 and TRBJ2-7; TRBD1 aligns across 10 bases. Germline assignment: CDR1 MNHNS and CDR2 SASEGT. The CDR3 length is 14 residues. V was clipped by 5 bases and J by 2 bases; unmatched bases: 3. The chain's CDR3 is CASSTGQGTYEQYF. CDR3 bases: TGTGCCAGCAGTACGGGACAGGGGACCTACGAGCAGTACTTC.

This clone was seen just once. The chain joins TRBV5-8 to TRBJ2-3; TRBD1 matches at 9 bases. This CDR3 is built from 16 residues. Germline assignment: CDR1 SGHTS and CDR2 YDEGEE. J gave up 1 base and V 4 bases, and 7 bases lay outside the gene matches. This CDR3 reads CASSTGQGSRTDTQYF. DNA for the CDR3: TGTGCCAGCAGCACGGGACAGGGATCCCGCACAGATACGCAGTATTTT.

This clone was found once. The chain links TRBV18 to TRBJ2-2; D gene unclear. The CDR3 runs to 16 residues. The germline V gene encodes CDR1 KGHSH and CDR2 LQKENI. The V gene lost 3 bases and the J gene lost 2 bases, with 13 bases spanning the gap. The DNA of the CDR3 is TGTGCCAGCTCACCTCCCCCACCCGGTAACACCGGGGAGCTGTTTTTT. The encoded protein is CASSPPPPGNTGELFF.

The rearrangement links TRBV9 to TRBJ2-3; 7 nucleotides align to TRBD2. After removal of 3 bases from V and 2 bases from J, the junction contained 9 bases not matched to a gene. CDR3 length: 16 amino acids. Germline V CDR1 and CDR2: SGDLS, YYNGEE. CDR3 sequence reads: CASSEGRGRATDTQYF. CDR3 coding DNA: TGTGCCAGCAGCGAGGGTCGTGGGAGGGCCACAGATACGCAGTATTTT.

The chain joins TRBV3-1 (or the pseudogene TRBV3-2) to TRBJ2-5; no definite D call. This CDR3 is built from 12 residues. Germline V gives CDR1 LGHDT, CDR2 YNNKEL (reference sequence). V was trimmed by 3 bases and J by 2 bases, leaving 4 bases between them. CDR3 DNA: TGTGCCAGCAGCCACCTTCAAGAGACCCAGTACTTC. This codes for CASSHLQETQYF.

CDR3 in amino acids: CAISEASGSYEQYF. The CDR3 nucleotides are TGTGCCATCAGTGAGGCTAGCGGCTCCTACGAGCAGTACTTC. The chain carries TRBV10-3 and TRBJ2-7, with 7 bases aligning to TRBD2. J was trimmed by 0 bases and V by 2 bases; bases with no gene match: 1. Germline V gene data show CDR1 as ENHRY and CDR2 as SYGVKD. This CDR3 contains 14 residues.

In its sample, this clone was seen a few times. CDR3: CASSIEARIYGYTF. In DNA form, the CDR3 reads TGTGCCAGTAGTATAGAGGCGCGCATCTATGGCTACACCTTC. The chain has TRBV19 and TRBJ1-2; D is unclear. Germline CDR1 LNHDA, CDR2 SQIVND (reference sequence). The CDR3 is made up of 14 amino acids. Trimming pared 0 bases from V and 4 bases from J, leaving 9 bases between.

The CDR3 DNA reads TGTGCCAGCAGCCCAGGGAGCTCTGGAAACACCATATATTTT. Amino acid sequence: CASSPGSSGNTIYF. V is TRBV7-2 and J is TRBJ1-3; D is possibly TRBD1 (5 bases). Per the germline V gene, CDR1 is SGHTA and CDR2 is FQGNSA. V gave up 5 bases and J gave up 0 bases, with 8 bases separating them. The CDR3 has 14 amino acids.

The chain employs TRBV5-1 and TRBJ2-5; D is perhaps TRBD2 (7 bases). Deletions cut 3 bases from V and 5 bases from J, with 20 bases between. Per germline, CDR1 SGHRS and CDR2 YFSETQ. This CDR3 spans 16 amino acids. CDR3 sequence reads: CASSSQPSGGQETQYF. CDR3 sequence (DNA): TGCGCCAGCAGCTCGCAACCTAGCGGTGGACAGGAGACCCAGTACTTC.